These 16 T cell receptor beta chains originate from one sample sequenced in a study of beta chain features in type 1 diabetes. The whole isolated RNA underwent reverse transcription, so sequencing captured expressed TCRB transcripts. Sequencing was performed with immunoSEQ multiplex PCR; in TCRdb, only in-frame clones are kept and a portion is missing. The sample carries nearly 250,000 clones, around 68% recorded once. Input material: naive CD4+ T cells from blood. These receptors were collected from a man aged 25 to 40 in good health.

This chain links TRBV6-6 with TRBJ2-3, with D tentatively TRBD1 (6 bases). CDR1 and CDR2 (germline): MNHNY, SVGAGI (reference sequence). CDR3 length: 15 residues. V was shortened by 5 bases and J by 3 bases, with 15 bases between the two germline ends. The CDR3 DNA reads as TGTGCCAGCAGTCCCAGGGGTAGAACAACAGATACGCAGTATTTT. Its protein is CASSPRGRTTDTQYF.

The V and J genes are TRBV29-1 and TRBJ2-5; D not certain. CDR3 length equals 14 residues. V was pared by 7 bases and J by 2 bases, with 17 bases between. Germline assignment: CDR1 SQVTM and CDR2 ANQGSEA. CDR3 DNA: TGCAGCGGCCATAGGTTTCCGGCACAAGAGACCCAGTACTTC. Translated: CSGHRFPAQETQYF.

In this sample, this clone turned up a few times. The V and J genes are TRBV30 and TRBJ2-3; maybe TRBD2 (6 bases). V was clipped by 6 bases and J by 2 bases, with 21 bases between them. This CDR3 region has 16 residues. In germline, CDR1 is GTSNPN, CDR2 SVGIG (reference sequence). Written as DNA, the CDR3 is TGTGCCTGCACCCTCTCCGGGCGGGGCTACACAGATACGCAGTATTTT. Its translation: CACTLSGRGYTDTQYF.

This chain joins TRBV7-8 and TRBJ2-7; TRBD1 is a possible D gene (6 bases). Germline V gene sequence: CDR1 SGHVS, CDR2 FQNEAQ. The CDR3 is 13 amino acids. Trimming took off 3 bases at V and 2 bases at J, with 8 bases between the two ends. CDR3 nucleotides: TGTGCCAGCAGCTTGGACAGAGCCTACGAGCAGTACTTC. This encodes CASSLDRAYEQYF.

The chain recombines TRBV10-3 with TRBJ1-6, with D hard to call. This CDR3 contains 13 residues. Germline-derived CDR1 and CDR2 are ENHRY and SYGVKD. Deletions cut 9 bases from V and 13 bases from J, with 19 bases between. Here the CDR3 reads CAIQSGAAYPLHF. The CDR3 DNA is TGTGCCATTCAGTCCGGAGCGGCTTATCCCCTCCACTTT.

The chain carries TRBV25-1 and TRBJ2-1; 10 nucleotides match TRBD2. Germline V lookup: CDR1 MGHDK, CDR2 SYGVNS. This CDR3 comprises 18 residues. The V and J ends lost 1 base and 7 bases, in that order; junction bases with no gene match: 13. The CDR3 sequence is CASSEFGLAGEGFNEQFF. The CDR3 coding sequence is TGTGCCAGCAGTGAATTTGGGCTAGCGGGAGAGGGGTTTAATGAGCAGTTCTTC.

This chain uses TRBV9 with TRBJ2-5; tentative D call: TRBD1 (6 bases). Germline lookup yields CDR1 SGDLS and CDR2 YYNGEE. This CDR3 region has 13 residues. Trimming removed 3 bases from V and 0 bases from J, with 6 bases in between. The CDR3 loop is CASSDRDQETQYF. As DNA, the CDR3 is TGTGCCAGCAGCGACAGGGACCAAGAGACCCAGTACTTC.

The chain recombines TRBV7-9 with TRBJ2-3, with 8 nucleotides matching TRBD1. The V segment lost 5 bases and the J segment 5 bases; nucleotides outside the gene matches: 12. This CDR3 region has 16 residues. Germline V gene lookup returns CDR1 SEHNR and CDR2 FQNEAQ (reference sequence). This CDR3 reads CASSPSKGQAGDTQYF. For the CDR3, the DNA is TGTGCCAGCAGCCCATCAAAGGGACAGGCCGGAGATACGCAGTATTTT.

The CDR3 nucleotides read TGCGCCAGCAGCCAAGTTTTGGACAGAAATGGCTACACCTTC. As protein: CASSQVLDRNGYTF. This chain joins TRBV4-1 and TRBJ1-2, with a possible D match to TRBD1 (6 bases). This CDR3 spans 14 amino acids. Between the trimmed V and J ends, which lost 1 base and 6 bases, there was a span of 12 bases. Germline-derived CDR1 and CDR2 are MGHRA and YSYEKL.

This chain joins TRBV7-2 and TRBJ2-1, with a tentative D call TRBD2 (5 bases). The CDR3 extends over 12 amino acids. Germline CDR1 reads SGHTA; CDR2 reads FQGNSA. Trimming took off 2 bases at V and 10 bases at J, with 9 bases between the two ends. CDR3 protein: CASSLRGLEQFF. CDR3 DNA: TGTGCCAGCAGCTTAAGAGGGTTAGAGCAGTTCTTC.

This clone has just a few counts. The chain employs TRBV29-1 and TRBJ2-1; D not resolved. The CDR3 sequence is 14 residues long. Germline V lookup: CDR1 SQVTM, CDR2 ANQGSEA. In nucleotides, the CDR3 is TGCCCCCTTCTAGGGCAGGTTCGGTCCAATGAGCAGTTCTTC. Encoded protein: CPLLGQVRSNEQFF.

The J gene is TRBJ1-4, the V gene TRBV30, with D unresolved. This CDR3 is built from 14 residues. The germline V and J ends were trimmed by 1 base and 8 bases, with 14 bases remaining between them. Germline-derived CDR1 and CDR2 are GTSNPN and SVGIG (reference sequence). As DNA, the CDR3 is TGTGCCTGGAGTGGACCCGCCCGAGGAGAAAAACTGTTTTTT. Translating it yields CAWSGPARGEKLFF.

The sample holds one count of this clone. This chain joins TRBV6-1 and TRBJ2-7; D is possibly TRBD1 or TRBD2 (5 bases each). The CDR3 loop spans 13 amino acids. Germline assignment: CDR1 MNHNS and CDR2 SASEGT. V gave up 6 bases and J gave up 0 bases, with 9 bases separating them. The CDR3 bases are TGTGCCAGCAGAAGGGACGGCTCCTACGAGCAGTACTTC. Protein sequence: CASRRDGSYEQYF.

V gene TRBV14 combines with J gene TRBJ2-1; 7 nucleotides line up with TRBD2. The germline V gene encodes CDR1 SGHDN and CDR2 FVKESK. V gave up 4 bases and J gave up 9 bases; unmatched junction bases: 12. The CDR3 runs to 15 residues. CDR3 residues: CASSLFPGGSGEQFF. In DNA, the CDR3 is TGTGCCAGCAGCCTTTTTCCGGGAGGATCTGGTGAGCAGTTCTTC.

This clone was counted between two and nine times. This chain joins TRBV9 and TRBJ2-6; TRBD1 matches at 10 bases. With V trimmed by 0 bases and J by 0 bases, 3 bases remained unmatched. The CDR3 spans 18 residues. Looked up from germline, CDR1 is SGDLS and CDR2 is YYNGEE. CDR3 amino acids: CASSVEGQGPSGANVLTF. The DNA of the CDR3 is TGTGCCAGCAGCGTAGAGGGACAGGGGCCCTCTGGGGCCAACGTCCTGACTTTC.

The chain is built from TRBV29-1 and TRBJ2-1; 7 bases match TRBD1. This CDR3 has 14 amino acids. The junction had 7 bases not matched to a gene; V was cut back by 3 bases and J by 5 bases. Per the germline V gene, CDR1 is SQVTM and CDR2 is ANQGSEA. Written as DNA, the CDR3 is TGCAGCGTTGATTCACAGGGGATTGACAATGAGCAGTTCTTC. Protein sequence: CSVDSQGIDNEQFF.